The 32 T cell receptor beta chains below all came from one sample that was sequenced in a study of early T cells in non-severe SARS-CoV-2 infection. MiXCR, applied by TCRdb to the 5' RACE reads, yields one record per CDR3 protein. The data show 50,000 or so distinct CDR3 sequences, around 8% seen once. The sample comprised whole blood. The source is an adult who was a healthcare worker with PCR-confirmed SARS-CoV-2 infection or an uninfected control (not recorded which).

Only a few counts were recorded for this clonotype. The gene calls are TRBV7-9 and TRBJ1-1; 9 positions match TRBD1. Germline assignment: CDR1 SEHNR and CDR2 FQNEAQ (reference sequence). The CDR3 is made up of 15 amino acids. Germline trimming cut 2 bases from V and 4 bases from J; bases unmatched to any gene: 5. The CDR3 sequence is CASSLRGQGATEAFF. Here the CDR3 DNA reads TGTGCCAGCAGCTTAAGGGGACAGGGCGCCACTGAAGCTTTCTTT. Together with reference TRBV7-9 and TRBJ1-1, the CDR3 gives the full variable domain: DTGVSQNPRHKITKRGQNVTFRCDPISEHNRLYWYRQTLGQGPEFLTYFQNEAQLEKSRLLSDRFSAERPKGSFSTLEIQRTEQGDSAMYLCASSLRGQGATEAFFGQGTRLTVV.

There are many counts of this clonotype. The genes are TRBV20-1 and TRBJ2-7; D unresolved. V gave up 4 bases and J gave up 2 bases, with 21 bases separating them. Germline-derived CDR1 and CDR2 are DFQATT and SNEGSKA (reference sequence). The CDR3 runs 16 residues. CDR3 protein: CSATALAAGRTYEQYF. The DNA for the CDR3 is TGCAGTGCTACGGCTCTCGCGGCAGGACGAACCTACGAGCAGTACTTC.

This clonotype was counted only a few times. The chain has TRBV7-2 and TRBJ2-5; 7 bases agree with TRBD1. J lost 13 bases, V lost 3 bases, and 8 bases had no gene match. The CDR3 runs 12 residues. The germline V gene has CDR1 SGHTA and CDR2 FQGNSA. CDR3 bases: TGTGCCAGCAGCTTTCCCCCGGGACAGTCGTACTTC. It translates to CASSFPPGQSYF.

The sample holds many counts of this clonotype. The chain uses TRBV7-8 and TRBJ2-2, with 8 bases lining up with TRBD1. Germline CDR1 and CDR2: SGHVS and FQNEAQ. This CDR3 region has 16 residues. Losses at the gene ends were 6 bases for V and 1 base for J; bases not matched to a gene: 7. CDR3 sequence (DNA): TGTGCCAGCAGTGGCAGGGGGCGCATGAACACCGGGGAGCTGTTTTTT. It specifies CASSGRGRMNTGELFF. Full variable domain (missing parts from reference TRBV7-8 and TRBJ2-2): GAGVSQSPRYKVAKRGQDVALRCDPISGHVSLFWYQQALGQGPEFLTYFQNEAQLDKSGLPSDRFFAERPEGSVSTLKIQRTQQEDSAVYLCASSGRGRMNTGELFFGEGSRLTVL.

This clonotype appeared a few times. The genes are TRBV18 and TRBJ2-1; 10 bases align to TRBD2. CDR1 is KGHSH, CDR2 LQKENI, per germline. The ends lost 2 bases at V and 5 bases at J; junction bases unmatched: 12. The CDR3 length is 18 residues. CDR3 protein: CASSPRIVAGGTDNEQFF. CDR3 nucleotide sequence: TGTGCCAGCTCACCAAGGATCGTAGCGGGAGGAACTGACAATGAGCAGTTCTTC.

The rearrangement joins TRBV11-2 to TRBJ1-5; weak D call: TRBD1 (6 bases). The CDR3 has 18 amino acids. Germline values: CDR1 SGHAT, CDR2 FQNNGV. Trimming cost V 1 base and J 1 base, with 17 bases left between them. CDR3 residues: CASSLVHHRERSNQPQHF. DNA for the CDR3: TGTGCCAGCAGCTTAGTCCACCACAGGGAGCGGAGCAATCAGCCCCAGCATTTT. The full variable domain, in which reference TRBV11-2 and TRBJ1-5 provide the parts outside the CDR3, is EAGVAQSPRYKIIEKRQSVAFWCNPISGHATLYWYQQILGQGPKLLIQFQNNGVVDDSQLPKDRFSAERLKGVDSTLKIQPAKLEDSAVYLCASSLVHHRERSNQPQHFGDGTRLSIL.

This chain joins TRBV28 and TRBJ2-7, with D hard to call. This CDR3 is built from 13 residues. V was trimmed by 9 bases and J by 2 bases, leaving 14 bases between them. The germline gives CDR1 MDHEN, CDR2 SYDVKM. CDR3 DNA: TGTGCCAGTAAAATGGTCTTTGCCTACGAGCAGTACTTC. This codes for CASKMVFAYEQYF. Complete variable domain (other parts from reference TRBV28 and TRBJ2-7): DVKVTQSSRYLVKRTGEKVFLECVQDMDHENMFWYRQDPGLGLRLIYFSYDVKMKEKGDIPEGYSVSREKKERFSLILESASTNQTSMYLCASKMVFAYEQYFGPGTRLTVT.

The chain employs TRBV12-3 or TRBV12-4 and TRBJ2-7; TRBD1 agrees at 7 bases. After removal of 1 base from V and 0 bases from J, the junction contained 9 bases not matched to a gene. CDR3 size: 17 residues. CDR3 DNA sequence: TGTGCCAGCAGTTTAGAATTAGGACAGGCCCACTCCTACGAGCAGTACTTC. It codes for CASSLELGQAHSYEQYF.

This clonotype was counted between two and nine times. As DNA, the CDR3 is TGTGCCAGCTTACCTAGCGGGGGGGTGAGAGAGACCCAGTACTTC. It codes for CASLPSGGVRETQYF. This chain joins TRBV6-5 and TRBJ2-5; 12 nucleotides agree with TRBD2. V was clipped by 8 bases and J by 4 bases; unmatched bases: 8. Germline lookup yields CDR1 MNHEY and CDR2 SVGAGI. The CDR3 totals 15 residues.

The V and J genes are TRBV27 and TRBJ2-3, with TRBD2 identical over 9 bases. This CDR3 region has 14 residues. Germline trimming cut 5 bases from V and 4 bases from J; bases unmatched to any gene: 4. Germline loops: CDR1 MNHEY, CDR2 SMNVEV (reference sequence). The CDR3 nucleotides are TGTGCCAGCAGTCGCGGGAGGGGGGCAGATACGCAGTATTTT. Its translation is CASSRGRGADTQYF.

In its sample, this clonotype was seen many times. The genes are TRBV4-2 and TRBJ1-3; a weak D match, TRBD1 (6 bases). The V end lost 3 bases, the J end lost 4 bases, and 13 bases lay between the germline ends. Germline V lookup: CDR1 LGHNA, CDR2 YNFKEQ. This CDR3 comprises 15 residues. CDR3 in DNA: TGTGCCAGCAGCCACGACAGGTTGGAAGGAAACACCATATATTTT. It encodes CASSHDRLEGNTIYF.

This clonotype was detected ten times or more. V and J are TRBV7-9 and TRBJ1-3; D is possibly TRBD1 (5 bases). This CDR3 contains 14 residues. Per germline, CDR1 SEHNR and CDR2 FQNEAQ (reference sequence). V gave up 7 bases and J gave up 0 bases, with 10 bases separating them. The CDR3 spells CASNRGGSGNTIYF. The CDR3 DNA follows: TGTGCCAGCAATCGGGGGGGCTCTGGAAACACCATATATTTT. The variable domain in full, completed from reference TRBV7-9 and TRBJ1-3, reads DTGVSQNPRHKITKRGQNVTFRCDPISEHNRLYWYRQTLGQGPEFLTYFQNEAQLEKSRLLSDRFSAERPKGSFSTLEIQRTEQGDSAMYLCASNRGGSGNTIYFGEGSWLTVV.

This clonotype has just a few counts. This sequence joins TRBV7-9 and TRBJ2-3; 7 positions match TRBD2. Germline V gene sequence: CDR1 SEHNR, CDR2 FQNEAQ (reference sequence). This CDR3 is 16 amino acids long. Trimming removed 5 bases from V and 0 bases from J; junction bases left unmatched: 8. CDR3 nucleotide sequence: TGTGCCAGCAGCGCCCTCCTAGCGGCTAGCACAGATACGCAGTATTTT. Translating it yields CASSALLAASTDTQYF.

This clonotype has at least ten counts. The genes are TRBV6-2 or TRBV6-3 and TRBJ2-1, with a weak D call TRBD2 (6 bases). The CDR3 covers 15 residues. V lost 0 bases to trimming and J lost 8 bases, with 14 bases between them. CDR1 MNHEY and CDR2 SVGEGT come from the germline V gene. CDR3: CASSYSGVTRHEQFF. The CDR3 bases are TGTGCCAGCAGTTACTCTGGCGTGACTAGGCATGAGCAGTTCTTC.

In its sample, this clonotype was seen a few times. CDR3 DNA: TGTGCCAGCAGCTCGCCGGGGCACACAGATACGCAGTATTTT. This translates into CASSSPGHTDTQYF. The V gene is TRBV7-6, the J gene TRBJ2-3; either TRBD1 or TRBD2 may fit D (5 bases each). CDR1 is SGHVS, CDR2 FNYEAQ, per germline. Trimming left V 4 bases short and J 2 bases short, with 10 bases between. The CDR3 runs to 14 residues.

This clonotype was detected only a few times. The chain carries TRBV18 and TRBJ1-6, with D perhaps matching TRBD1 (6 bases). V shed 3 bases and J shed 10 bases, with 10 bases lying between them. The CDR3 loop spans 13 amino acids. Looked up from germline, CDR1 is KGHSH and CDR2 is LQKENI. This chain's CDR3 is CASSPNRDSPLHF. CDR3 nucleotides: TGTGCCAGCTCACCGAACAGGGACTCACCCCTCCACTTT.

There are many counts of this clonotype. This chain links TRBV3-1 with TRBJ1-3; D is ambiguous. CDR3 length equals 17 residues. Trimming stripped 3 bases from V and 0 bases from J, with 15 bases between. Germline-derived CDR1 and CDR2 are LGHDT and YNNKEL (reference sequence). CDR3 in amino acids: CASSQVHGTTSGNTIYF. The CDR3 nucleotides are TGTGCCAGCAGCCAGGTACACGGTACCACCTCTGGAAACACCATATATTTT.

The gene calls are TRBV19 and TRBJ2-3; D perhaps matches TRBD2 (6 bases). V lost 8 bases and J lost 0, with 15 bases in between. The CDR3 consists of 15 residues. The germline V gene has CDR1 LNHDA and CDR2 SQIVND (reference sequence). The CDR3 coding sequence is TGTGCCAGTGGAACCGGGACTTTCAGCACAGATACGCAGTATTTT. Amino acids: CASGTGTFSTDTQYF.

This clonotype has only a few counts. The J gene is TRBJ1-2, the V gene TRBV28, with 10 bases aligning to TRBD1. The V gene's germline CDR1 is MDHEN and CDR2 SYDVKM. The CDR3 loop spans 13 amino acids. Losses at the gene ends were 5 bases for V and 6 bases for J; bases not matched to a gene: 3. The CDR3 bases are TGTGCCAGCAGTACCGGGACAGGGGATGGCTACACCTTC. Its protein product is CASSTGTGDGYTF.

This clonotype appeared many times. The V gene is TRBV20-1, the J gene TRBJ2-3; TRBD2 is a possible D gene (6 bases). CDR3 length equals 14 residues. Germline V gives CDR1 DFQATT, CDR2 SNEGSKA (reference sequence). Deletions cut 6 bases from V and 2 bases from J, with 15 bases between. The CDR3 here is CSAKPGGITDTQYF. Here the CDR3 DNA reads TGCAGTGCCAAGCCCGGGGGAATCACAGATACGCAGTATTTT.

Judged by abundance, this clonotype is medium-sized. This rearrangement joins TRBV4-2 to TRBJ2-4; D gene uncertain. CDR1 and CDR2 from the germline V gene are LGHNA and YNFKEQ. The CDR3 consists of 14 residues. Trimming removed 1 base from V and 0 bases from J, with 4 bases in between. CDR3 residues: CASSQGLAKNIQYF. CDR3 sequence (DNA): TGTGCCAGCAGCCAAGGACTAGCCAAAAACATTCAGTACTTC.

The count of this clonotype is one. The J gene is TRBJ1-4, the V gene TRBV13; tentatively, D is TRBD1 (5 bases). V was pared by 5 bases and J by 10 bases, with 11 bases between. The CDR3 sequence is 12 residues long. Germline CDR1 PRHDT, CDR2 FYEKMQ (reference sequence). CDR3 in DNA: TGTGCCAGCAGCCGTGAAGGGGCAAAACTGTTTTTT. Translating it yields CASSREGAKLFF. The full variable domain, in which reference TRBV13 and TRBJ1-4 provide the parts outside the CDR3, is AAGVIQSPRHLIKEKRETATLKCYPIPRHDTVYWYQQGPGQDPQFLISFYEKMQSDKGSIPDRFSAQQFSDYHSELNMSSLELGDSALYFCASSREGAKLFFGSGTQLSVL.

This chain connects TRBV20-1 to TRBJ2-1, with 7 positions matching TRBD1. The trim removed 5 bases at V and 7 bases at J, leaving 2 bases unmatched. The germline gives CDR1 DFQATT, CDR2 SNEGSKA (reference sequence). The CDR3 length is 11 residues. The CDR3 coding sequence is TGCAGTGCTGCCAGGGGGAATGAGCAGTTCTTC. Translating it yields CSAARGNEQFF.

This clonotype was observed a few times. This chain connects TRBV27 to TRBJ2-3; D not certain. The V end was cut by 3 bases, the J end by 2 bases, with 6 bases between. This CDR3 is 13 amino acids long. From germline, CDR1 is MNHEY and CDR2 SMNVEV (reference sequence). The CDR3 reads CASSFRPTDTQYF. For the CDR3, the DNA is TGTGCCAGCAGTTTTCGCCCCACAGATACGCAGTATTTT.

This chain links TRBV5-1 with TRBJ1-6; 10 nucleotides align to TRBD1. The CDR3 totals 15 residues. CDR1 is SGHRS and CDR2 is YFSETQ in the germline V gene. The J segment lost 7 bases and the V segment lost 1 base, leaving 2 bases of the junction unmatched. The CDR3 coding sequence is TGCGCCAGCAGCTTGCCGGGACAGGGGAATTCACCCCTCCACTTT. Translating gives CASSLPGQGNSPLHF.

This clonotype has ten or more counts. This sequence joins TRBV12-3 or TRBV12-4 and TRBJ1-2, with 7 bases matching TRBD1. The CDR3 totals 15 residues. Trimming removed 5 bases from V and 7 bases from J; junction bases left unmatched: 13. Here the CDR3 reads CASSALDREPPGYTF. The CDR3 DNA reads as TGTGCCAGCAGTGCCCTTGACAGGGAGCCCCCTGGCTACACCTTC.

This clonotype has a count of ten or more. The rearrangement uses TRBV30 and TRBJ2-7; 8 bases match TRBD1. The trim removed 7 bases at V and 5 bases at J, leaving 13 bases unmatched. The CDR3 contains 14 residues. CDR1 is GTSNPN and CDR2 is SVGIG in the germline V gene (reference sequence). The DNA for the CDR3 is TGTGCCTCAGGGCAGGGGGCTCACAACGACGAGCAGTACTTC. It encodes CASGQGAHNDEQYF. The entire variable domain, with the rest obtained from reference TRBV30 and TRBJ2-7, is as follows: SQTIHQWPATLVQPVGSPLSLECTVEGTSNPNLYWYRQAAGRGLQLLFYSVGIGQISSEVPQNLSASRPQDRQFILSSKKLLLSDSGFYLCASGQGAHNDEQYFGPGTRLTVT.

The CDR3 bases are TGTGCCAGCAGCCAATTGACAGGGGGCAAAGATACGCAGTATTTT. This sequence encodes CASSQLTGGKDTQYF. This chain links TRBV11-2 with TRBJ2-3, with TRBD1 matching 10 bases. With V trimmed by 5 bases and J by 5 bases, 7 bases remained unmatched. Germline V gives CDR1 SGHAT, CDR2 FQNNGV. The CDR3 extends over 15 amino acids.

The chain links TRBV20-1 to TRBJ2-7; TRBD2 is a possible D gene (6 bases). The CDR3 totals 12 residues. Between the trimmed V and J ends, which lost 5 bases and 4 bases, there was a span of 12 bases. Germline CDR1 and CDR2: DFQATT and SNEGSKA (reference sequence). DNA of the CDR3: TGCAGTGCTCAGAGCGGGTCTTACGAGCAGTACTTC. Its protein is CSAQSGSYEQYF.

This clonotype was recorded a few times. The chain carries TRBV7-2 and TRBJ2-7, with 11 bases matching TRBD2. The germline CDR1 and CDR2 sequences are SGHTA and FQGNSA. J was trimmed by 1 base and V by 4 bases; bases with no gene match: 3. This CDR3 region has 15 residues. DNA for the CDR3: TGTGCCAGCAGCTGGGGACTAGCGGATTCCTACGAGCAGTACTTC. Encoded protein: CASSWGLADSYEQYF.

This clonotype appeared a few times. The rearrangement links TRBV12-3 or TRBV12-4 to TRBJ2-2; no reliable D call. This CDR3 has 14 residues. V lost 5 bases and J lost 0, with 7 bases in between. As DNA, the CDR3 is TGTGCCAGCAGTCCTCTAGCGAACACCGGGGAGCTGTTTTTT. It yields the protein CASSPLANTGELFF.

This clonotype turned up a few times. Germline is not matched at one junction end, which may reflect a read error. V usage is TRBV24-1 and J usage is TRBJ2-5; no clear D. The CDR3 is 13 residues long. Germline values: CDR1 KGHDR, CDR2 SFDVKD. CDR3 coding DNA: TGTGCCACCAGTGATTACAGCCAAGGGACCCAGTACTTC. Its translation is CATSDYSQGTQYF.